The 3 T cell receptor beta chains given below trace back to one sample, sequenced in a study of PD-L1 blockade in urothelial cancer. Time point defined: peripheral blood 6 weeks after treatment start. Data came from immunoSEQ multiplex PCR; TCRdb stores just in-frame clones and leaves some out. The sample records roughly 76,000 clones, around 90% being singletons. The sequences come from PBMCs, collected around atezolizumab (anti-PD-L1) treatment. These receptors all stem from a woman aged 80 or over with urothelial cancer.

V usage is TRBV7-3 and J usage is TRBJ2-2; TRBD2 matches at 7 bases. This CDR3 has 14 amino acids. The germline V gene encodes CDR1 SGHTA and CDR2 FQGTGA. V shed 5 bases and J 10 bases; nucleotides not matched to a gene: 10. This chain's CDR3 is CASSRDGLDVELFF. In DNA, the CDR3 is TGTGCCAGCAGCCGGGACGGACTAGATGTGGAGCTGTTTTTT.

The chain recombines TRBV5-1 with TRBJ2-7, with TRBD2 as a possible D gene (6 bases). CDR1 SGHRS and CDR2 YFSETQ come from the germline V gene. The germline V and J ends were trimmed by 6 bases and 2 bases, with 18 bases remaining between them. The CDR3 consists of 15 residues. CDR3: CASTGEVSGTYEQYF. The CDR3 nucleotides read TGCGCCAGCACCGGGGAGGTTAGCGGAACCTACGAGCAGTACTTC.

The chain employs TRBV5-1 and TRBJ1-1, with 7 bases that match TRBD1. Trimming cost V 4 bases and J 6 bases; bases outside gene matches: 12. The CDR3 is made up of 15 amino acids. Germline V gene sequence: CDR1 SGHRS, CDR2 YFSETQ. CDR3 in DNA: TGCGCCAGCAGCATCGTGACAGGGAGAGCGCCTGAAGCTTTCTTT. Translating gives CASSIVTGRAPEAFF.